This T cell receptor (beta chain) is drawn from a study of control samples from healthy donors and cancer patients. Produced via immunoSEQ multiplex PCR; TCRdb's table is partial and in-frame only. The sample lists about 150,000 clones, about 93% seen once, with roughly 2.3% in the top ten. Germline trimming cut 5 bases from V and 4 bases from J; bases unmatched to any gene: 5. Germline V gives CDR1 SGHAT, CDR2 FQNNGV. The CDR3 totals 15 residues. Material for sequencing was blood. V usage is TRBV11-2 and J usage is TRBJ2-1; 10 nucleotides match TRBD1. This clonotype was obtained from a middle-aged man in good health. CDR3 nucleotides: TGTGCCAGCAGCCCCCGACAGGGGGCGTACAATGAGCAGTTCTTC. It encodes CASSPRQGAYNEQFF.